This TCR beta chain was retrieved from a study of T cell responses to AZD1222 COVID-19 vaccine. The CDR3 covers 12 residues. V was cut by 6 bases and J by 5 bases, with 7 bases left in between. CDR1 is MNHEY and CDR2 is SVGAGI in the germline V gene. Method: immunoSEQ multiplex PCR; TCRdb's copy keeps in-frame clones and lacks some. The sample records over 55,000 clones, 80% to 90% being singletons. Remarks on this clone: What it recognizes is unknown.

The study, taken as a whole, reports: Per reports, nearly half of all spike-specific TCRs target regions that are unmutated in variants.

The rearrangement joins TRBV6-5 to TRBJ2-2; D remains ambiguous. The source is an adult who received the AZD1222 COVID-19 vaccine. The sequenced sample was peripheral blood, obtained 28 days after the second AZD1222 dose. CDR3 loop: CASRLGTGELFF. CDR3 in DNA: TGTGCCAGCAGGCTCGGTACCGGGGAGCTGTTTTTT.